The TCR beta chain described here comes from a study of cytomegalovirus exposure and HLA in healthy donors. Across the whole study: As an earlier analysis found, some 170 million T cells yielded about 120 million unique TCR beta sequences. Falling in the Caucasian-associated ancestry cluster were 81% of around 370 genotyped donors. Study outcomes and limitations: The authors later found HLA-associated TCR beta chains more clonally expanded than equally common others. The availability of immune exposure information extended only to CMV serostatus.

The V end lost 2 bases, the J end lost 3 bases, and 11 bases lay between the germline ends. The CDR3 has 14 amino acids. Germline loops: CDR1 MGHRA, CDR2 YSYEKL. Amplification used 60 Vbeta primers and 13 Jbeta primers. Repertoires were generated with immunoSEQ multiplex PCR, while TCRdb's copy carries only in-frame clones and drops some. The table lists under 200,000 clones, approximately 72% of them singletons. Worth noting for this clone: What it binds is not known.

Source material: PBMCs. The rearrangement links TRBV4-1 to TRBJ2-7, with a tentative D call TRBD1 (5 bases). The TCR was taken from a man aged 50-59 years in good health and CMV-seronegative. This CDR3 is CASSQMAGYYEQYF. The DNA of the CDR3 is TGCGCCAGCAGCCAAATGGCAGGGTACTACGAGCAGTACTTC.